A single sample is the source of the 28 T cell receptor beta chains below, sequenced in a study of T cell repertoires in cytomegalovirus infection. TCRdb processed the reads anew with MiXCR; each CDR3 protein has one entry. The table lists about 400,000 distinct CDR3 sequences, just under 35% of them singletons, with 13% in the top ten. Their specific antigens are unknown. Source: cultured PBMCs, taken from culture after CMV antigen stimulation. These receptors all stem from a human donor in good health (CMV status not recorded). Some clones in this sample may be carry-over from other donors' samples.

The chain couples TRBV28 to TRBJ2-5; TRBD1 matches at 8 bases. Trimming took 6 bases from V and 5 from J; bases not matched to a gene: 14. The germline V gene has CDR1 MDHEN and CDR2 SYDVKM. CDR3 size: 16 residues. CDR3 coding DNA: TGTGCCAGCAGCTCCGGCCTACGGACAGGGATTGAGACCCAGTACTTC. Translating it yields CASSSGLRTGIETQYF.

This clonotype has more than one count but fewer than ten. This chain links TRBV6-5 with TRBJ1-1, with D hard to call. Per germline, CDR1 MNHEY and CDR2 SVGAGI. V lost 0 bases, J lost 1 base, and 6 bases lay in between. CDR3 length: 14 residues. The CDR3 loop is CASSYSRGNTEAFF. For the CDR3, the DNA is TGTGCCAGCAGTTACTCGCGGGGGAACACTGAAGCTTTCTTT.

The sample holds a few counts of this clonotype. The chain uses TRBV7-2 and TRBJ2-7; TRBD1 matches at 7 bases. Germline CDR1 is SGHTA and CDR2 is FQGNSA. Trimming cost V 4 bases and J 4 bases; bases outside gene matches: 4. This CDR3 is built from 13 residues. CDR3 region: CASSSPTGYEQYF. The CDR3 DNA sequence: TGTGCCAGCAGCTCTCCGACAGGGTACGAGCAGTACTTC.

The chain recombines TRBV20-1 with TRBJ2-1; weak D call: TRBD1 (5 bases). Looked up from germline, CDR1 is DFQATT and CDR2 is SNEGSKA (reference sequence). V was shortened by 2 bases and J by 10 bases, with 9 bases between the two germline ends. The CDR3 runs to 11 residues. The DNA for the CDR3 is TGCAGTGCTAGATCAGGGTTCGAGCAGTTCTTC. Its translation: CSARSGFEQFF.

CDR3 coding DNA: TGCGCCAGCAGCCAAGGACAGGAAACCTACAATGAGCAGTTCTTC. Amino acid sequence: CASSQGQETYNEQFF. The rearrangement joins TRBV4-1 to TRBJ2-1; D might be TRBD1 (6 bases). The germline V and J ends were trimmed by 1 base and 2 bases, with 9 bases remaining between them. The germline CDR1 and CDR2 sequences are MGHRA and YSYEKL. The CDR3 is 15 amino acids.

This clonotype was found a few times. The chain is built from TRBV3-1 and TRBJ1-6, with TRBD1 matching over 8 bases. Germline values: CDR1 LGHDT, CDR2 YNNKEL (reference sequence). This CDR3 comprises 14 residues. Losses at the gene ends were 1 base for V and 8 bases for J; bases not matched to a gene: 1. CDR3 bases: TGTGCCAGCAGCCAAGGCAGGGGGCATTCACCCCTCCACTTT. The encoded protein is CASSQGRGHSPLHF. Drawing the rest from reference TRBV3-1 and TRBJ1-6, the complete variable domain is DTAVSQTPKYLVTQMGNDKSIKCEQNLGHDTMYWYKQDSKKFLKIMFSYNNKELIINETVPNRFSPKSPDKAHLNLHINSLELGDSAVYFCASSQGRGHSPLHFGNGTRLTVT.

This clonotype was seen only a few times. V and J are TRBV19 and TRBJ2-7; the D gene is possibly TRBD1 (6 bases). This CDR3 has 14 amino acids. V lost 0 bases to trimming and J lost 2 bases, with 8 bases between them. Per the germline V gene, CDR1 is LNHDA and CDR2 is SQIVND (reference sequence). The CDR3 DNA follows: TGTGCCAGTAGTATAGAAGACAGGCCCTACGAGCAGTACTTC. Its translation: CASSIEDRPYEQYF. Full variable domain (remainder filled in from reference TRBV19 and TRBJ2-7): DGGITQSPKYLFRKEGQNVTLSCEQNLNHDAMYWYRQDPGQGLRLIYYSQIVNDFQKGDIAEGYSVSREKKESFPLTVTSAQKNPTAFYLCASSIEDRPYEQYFGPGTRLTVT.

This rearrangement joins TRBV7-2 to TRBJ2-7, with D possibly TRBD2 on 5 matching bases. The germline gives CDR1 SGHTA, CDR2 FQGNSA. The CDR3 runs to 13 residues. V was cut by 5 bases and J by 2 bases, with 10 bases left in between. The CDR3 sequence: CASSNGVTYEQYF. In DNA, the CDR3 is TGTGCCAGCAGCAACGGGGTGACCTACGAGCAGTACTTC.

This clonotype has only one observation. This chain connects TRBV5-6 to TRBJ2-1, with D tentatively TRBD2 (6 bases). The length of the CDR3 is 14 residues. V was cut by 4 bases and J by 10 bases, with 18 bases left in between. The germline CDR1 and CDR2 sequences are SGHDT and YYEEEE. CDR3 loop: CASSQDRGIGEQFF. The CDR3, as DNA: TGTGCCAGCAGCCAGGACCGGGGGATCGGCGAGCAGTTCTTC.

The chain recombines TRBV12-3 or TRBV12-4 with TRBJ1-3; D may be TRBD1 (5 bases). This CDR3 is built from 14 residues. Trimming took 5 bases from V and 3 from J, leaving 11 bases between them. This CDR3 is CASSPPGRGNTIYF. CDR3 bases: TGTGCCAGCAGTCCTCCGGGACGTGGAAACACCATATATTTT.

The chain employs TRBV12-5 and TRBJ2-2; no firm D call. The CDR3 has 14 residues. The V gene lost 1 base and the J gene lost 2 bases, with 5 bases spanning the gap. The germline V gene has CDR1 LGHNT and CDR2 FRNRAP. DNA for the CDR3: TGTGCTAGTGGTTTGGGATCAAACACCGGGGAGCTGTTTTTT. This gives the protein CASGLGSNTGELFF.

The J gene is TRBJ1-2, the V gene TRBV7-6; D gene ambiguous. V was cut by 2 bases and J by 3 bases, with 7 bases left in between. Germline V lookup: CDR1 SGHVS, CDR2 FNYEAQ. The CDR3 sequence is 13 residues long. The DNA for the CDR3 is TGTGCCAGCAGCTTATTTGAGGACTATGGCTACACCTTC. Residues: CASSLFEDYGYTF.

This chain connects TRBV7-9 to TRBJ2-5, with 9 bases that match TRBD1. This CDR3 comprises 13 residues. With V trimmed by 5 bases and J by 4 bases, 2 bases remained unmatched. Germline V gene sequence: CDR1 SEHNR, CDR2 FQNEAQ (reference sequence). CDR3 protein: CASSPDRGETQYF. CDR3 DNA sequence: TGTGCCAGCAGCCCGGACAGGGGAGAGACCCAGTACTTC.

The chain is built from TRBV24-1 and TRBJ2-5, with D possibly called TRBD1 or TRBD2 (5 bases each). Deletions cut 7 bases from V and 3 bases from J, with 14 bases between. The germline V gene has CDR1 KGHDR and CDR2 SFDVKD. The CDR3 consists of 14 residues. The CDR3 loop reads CATSDRGPKETQYF. The CDR3 DNA is TGTGCCACCAGCGACCGGGGCCCAAAAGAGACCCAGTACTTC.

The chain recombines TRBV12-3 or TRBV12-4 with TRBJ2-7, with D possibly matching TRBD1 (5 bases). Trimming took 5 bases from V and 3 from J, leaving 11 bases between them. The CDR3 length is 13 residues. CDR3: CASSTGFFYEQYF. Written as DNA, the CDR3 is TGTGCCAGCAGTACAGGATTTTTCTACGAGCAGTACTTC.

This chain connects TRBV7-2 to TRBJ1-5; D gene ambiguous. The germline CDR1 and CDR2 sequences are SGHTA and FQGNSA. Trimming took 2 bases from V and 0 from J, leaving 11 bases between them. This CDR3 contains 16 residues. The CDR3 DNA sequence: TGTGCCAGCAGCTTAATGCGTCCGAGTAGCAATCAGCCCCAGCATTTT. This sequence encodes CASSLMRPSSNQPQHF.

This sequence joins TRBV12-3 or TRBV12-4 and TRBJ2-1; TRBD2 might be the D (7 bases). V was clipped by 5 bases and J by 0 bases, with 14 bases between them. There are 16 residues in the CDR3. The CDR3 loop reads CASSPRGASSYNEQFF. DNA for the CDR3: TGTGCCAGCAGTCCCCGGGGGGCCAGCTCCTACAATGAGCAGTTCTTC.

The V call is TRBV5-4, the J call TRBJ2-3, with 10 bases aligning to TRBD2. The germline CDR1 and CDR2 sequences are SGHNT and YYREEE (reference sequence). The CDR3 extends over 15 amino acids. With V trimmed by 2 bases and J by 4 bases, 4 bases remained unmatched. Here the CDR3 DNA reads TGTGCCAGCAGCTTTTCAGCGGGAGGGCCAGATACGCAGTATTTT. It codes for CASSFSAGGPDTQYF. Supplemented by reference TRBV5-4 and TRBJ2-3, the full variable domain reads ETGVTQSPTHLIKTRGQQVTLRCSSQSGHNTVSWYQQALGQGPQFIFQYYREEENGRGNFPPRFSGLQFPNYSSELNVNALELDDSALYLCASSFSAGGPDTQYFGPGTRLTVL.

The rearrangement joins TRBV20-1 to TRBJ1-2; D gene ambiguous. The length of the CDR3 is 13 residues. Germline V gene data show CDR1 as DFQATT and CDR2 as SNEGSKA (reference sequence). Trimming took 3 bases from V and 5 from J, leaving 13 bases between them. CDR3 nucleotide sequence: TGCAGTGCTAGTGGGCAGAATATTTATGGCTACACCTTC. Translation: CSASGQNIYGYTF.

The chain uses TRBV19 and TRBJ2-3; no firm D call. V was pared by 6 bases and J by 6 bases, with 10 bases between. CDR3 length: 12 residues. Per the germline V gene, CDR1 is LNHDA and CDR2 is SQIVND (reference sequence). Here the CDR3 DNA reads TGTGCCAGTAGCATGCTTTTGGATACGCAGTATTTT. Its protein is CASSMLLDTQYF. The entire variable domain, with the rest obtained from reference TRBV19 and TRBJ2-3, is as follows: DGGITQSPKYLFRKEGQNVTLSCEQNLNHDAMYWYRQDPGQGLRLIYYSQIVNDFQKGDIAEGYSVSREKKESFPLTVTSAQKNPTAFYLCASSMLLDTQYFGPGTRLTVL.

The chain recombines TRBV28 with TRBJ2-2; no reliable D call. From germline, CDR1 is MDHEN and CDR2 SYDVKM. The CDR3 has 15 residues. Trimming shortened V by 6 bases and J by 3 bases, and 14 bases separated the two germline ends. The CDR3: CASRFSFKYTGELFF. The CDR3 DNA reads as TGTGCCAGCAGATTTAGCTTTAAGTACACCGGGGAGCTGTTTTTT.

The CDR3 DNA is TGTGCCACCAGTGATTTCACCTCCAGCGGCTACACCTTC. It translates to CATSDFTSSGYTF. The chain employs TRBV24-1 and TRBJ1-2; D gene unclear. Looked up from germline, CDR1 is KGHDR and CDR2 is SFDVKD. Trimming took off 1 base at V and 8 bases at J, with 10 bases between the two ends. This CDR3 spans 13 amino acids.

This clonotype was seen many times. The chain recombines TRBV28 with TRBJ2-3, with D possibly being TRBD2 (5 bases). Trimming stripped 5 bases from V and 2 bases from J, with 8 bases between. The V gene's germline CDR1 is MDHEN and CDR2 SYDVKM. CDR3 length: 13 amino acids. CDR3 nucleotides: TGTGCCAGCAGTCGGGATTACACAGATACGCAGTATTTT. Translating it yields CASSRDYTDTQYF.

This clonotype has only a few counts. The rearrangement links TRBV28 to TRBJ2-7; 8 nucleotides line up with TRBD2. V was clipped by 4 bases and J by 4 bases; unmatched bases: 9. Germline V gene sequence: CDR1 MDHEN, CDR2 SYDVKM. There are 15 residues in the CDR3. CDR3 bases: TGTGCCAGCAGTTCCCGGGGACTAGGACAATACGAGCAGTACTTC. This codes for CASSSRGLGQYEQYF.

V usage is TRBV20-1 and J usage is TRBJ2-1; D ambiguous. The CDR3 is 16 residues long. V lost 0 bases to trimming and J lost 0 bases, with 12 bases between them. Germline V CDR1 and CDR2: DFQATT, SNEGSKA (reference sequence). The chain's CDR3 is CSARDVGPSSYNEQFF. Here the CDR3 DNA reads TGCAGTGCTAGAGATGTTGGGCCCAGCTCCTACAATGAGCAGTTCTTC.

The chain employs TRBV28 and TRBJ2-3; D remains ambiguous. CDR3 length: 12 residues. CDR1 and CDR2 from the germline V gene are MDHEN and SYDVKM. V was clipped by 7 bases and J by 2 bases, with 7 bases between them. CDR3 nucleotide sequence: TGTGCCAGCAACCCGAACACAGATACGCAGTATTTT. This gives the protein CASNPNTDTQYF.

At least ten counts were recorded for this clonotype. The chain employs TRBV7-2 and TRBJ2-3, with 7 bases fitting TRBD1. The CDR3 runs to 16 residues. V gave up 5 bases and J gave up 1 base; unmatched junction bases: 9. Germline-derived CDR1 and CDR2 are SGHTA and FQGNSA. The DNA of the CDR3 is TGTGCCAGCAGCAAAGCGACAGGGATAGGCACAGATACGCAGTATTTT. It codes for CASSKATGIGTDTQYF.

This clonotype was observed at least ten times. The chain uses TRBV27 and TRBJ1-2; 8 positions agree with TRBD1. V was clipped by 5 bases and J by 2 bases; unmatched bases: 19. The germline V gene encodes CDR1 MNHEY and CDR2 SMNVEV (reference sequence). CDR3 size: 19 residues. CDR3 in amino acids: CASSPLGGTGLSGNYGYTF. CDR3 DNA: TGTGCCAGCAGTCCCTTGGGCGGGACAGGCCTTTCTGGAAACTATGGCTACACCTTC.